One sample yielded the 16 T cell receptor beta chains listed below, sequenced in a study of beta chain features in type 1 diabetes. Findings and limits, study-wide: In all four CD4+ subsets, TCRB CDR3 length was significantly, moderately reduced in type 1 diabetes.

These TCRs' antigens remain unknown. TCRB transcripts that were expressed got sequenced, as all of the isolated RNA had been reverse transcribed. The data were produced by immunoSEQ multiplex PCR, yet TCRdb's version contains in-frame clones alone and is incomplete. The profile covers approximately 600,000 clones, with roughly an eighth appearing a single time and around 0.12% taken by the ten largest. Material: naive CD4+ T cells from blood. The origin of the receptors is a man aged 25 to 45 with type 1 diabetes.

This sequence joins TRBV2 and TRBJ1-2; 9 nucleotides line up with TRBD1. J lost 6 bases, V lost 6 bases, and 11 bases had no gene match. The CDR3 extends over 15 amino acids. Per the germline V gene, CDR1 is SNHLY and CDR2 is FYNNEI. The CDR3 sequence is CASSGTGQGGHGYTF. CDR3 bases: TGTGCCAGCAGCGGTACGGGACAGGGTGGCCATGGCTACACCTTC.

The chain joins TRBV5-4 to TRBJ2-1; possible D gene TRBD1, 6 bases. Between the trimmed V and J ends, which lost 0 bases and 6 bases, there was a span of 10 bases. The CDR3 totals 14 residues. Germline V lookup: CDR1 SGHNT, CDR2 YYREEE (reference sequence). CDR3 nucleotides: TGTGCCAGCAGCTTGGAGGGCAGGGGCAATGAGCAGTTCTTC. As protein: CASSLEGRGNEQFF.

Here the CDR3 DNA reads TGCGCCAGCAGCCAGCAGGGGGTTAGCACAGATACGCAGTATTTT. It translates to CASSQQGVSTDTQYF. The rearrangement uses TRBV4-3 and TRBJ2-3; TRBD1 aligns across 7 bases. The CDR3 runs to 15 residues. CDR1 LGHNA and CDR2 YSLEER come from the germline V gene. After removal of 3 bases from V and 0 bases from J, the junction contained 3 bases not matched to a gene.

The rearrangement uses TRBV6-6 and TRBJ1-5; D unclear. The CDR3 length is 14 residues. From germline, CDR1 is MNHNY and CDR2 SVGAGI (reference sequence). The V end lost 3 bases, the J end lost 6 bases, and 12 bases lay between the germline ends. In DNA form, the CDR3 reads TGTGCCAGCAGTTATTTCGGGGTAGGTCAGCCCCAGCATTTT. Residues: CASSYFGVGQPQHF.

This clone has more than one count but fewer than ten. The chain joins TRBV6-5 to TRBJ1-6; D is undetermined. Germline CDR1 and CDR2: MNHEY and SVGAGI. The CDR3 is 15 residues long. Trimming shortened V by 7 bases and J by 7 bases, and 17 bases separated the two germline ends. The CDR3 region is CASTLGPTPNSPLHF. The CDR3 DNA is TGTGCCAGCACCCTCGGACCCACACCAAATTCACCCCTCCACTTT.

The chain recombines TRBV9 with TRBJ1-5; D not resolved. Trimming shortened V by 7 bases and J by 3 bases, and 11 bases separated the two germline ends. CDR3 length: 13 residues. Germline V gene sequence: CDR1 SGDLS, CDR2 YYNGEE. CDR3 in amino acids: CASARTDNQPQHF. In DNA, the CDR3 is TGTGCCAGCGCAAGGACTGACAATCAGCCCCAGCATTTT.

This clone was seen only a few times. The chain links TRBV5-1 to TRBJ1-2; 8 positions agree with TRBD1. Germline loops: CDR1 SGHRS, CDR2 YFSETQ. This CDR3 has 14 amino acids. J lost 2 bases, V lost 3 bases, and 3 bases had no gene match. The CDR3 protein is CASSSTGDNYGYTF. CDR3 coding DNA: TGCGCCAGCAGCTCGACAGGGGACAACTATGGCTACACCTTC. Combining the CDR3 with reference TRBV5-1 and TRBJ1-2 gives the whole variable domain KAGVTQTPRYLIKTRGQQVTLSCSPISGHRSVSWYQQTPGQGLQFLFEYFSETQRNKGNFPGRFSGRQFSNSRSEMNVSTLELGDSALYLCASSSTGDNYGYTFGSGTRLTVV.

The chain couples TRBV11-2 to TRBJ2-2; TRBD1 might be the D (6 bases). This CDR3 has 15 residues. Trimming left V 2 bases short and J 5 bases short, with 12 bases between. Germline CDR1 reads SGHAT; CDR2 reads FQNNGV. Here the CDR3 reads CASSLTLQGTGELFF. The CDR3 DNA reads TGTGCCAGCAGCTTAACCCTACAGGGAACCGGGGAGCTGTTTTTT.

The chain joins TRBV6-5 to TRBJ2-7; 8 positions agree with TRBD1. With V trimmed by 5 bases and J by 4 bases, 10 bases remained unmatched. This CDR3 comprises 15 residues. Germline CDR1 reads MNHEY; CDR2 reads SVGAGI. CDR3 loop: CASSLQGAGRYEQYF. The CDR3 DNA is TGTGCCAGCAGTCTGCAGGGGGCGGGTAGGTACGAGCAGTACTTC.

This clone has only a few counts. The genes are TRBV7-2 and TRBJ2-3; 8 bases are a match to TRBD2. Germline trimming cut 6 bases from V and 0 bases from J; bases unmatched to any gene: 8. CDR1 SGHTA and CDR2 FQGNSA come from the germline V gene. This CDR3 contains 16 residues. CDR3 sequence (DNA): TGTGCCAGCAGGTTTAGCGGGGTCAAGAGCACAGATACGCAGTATTTT. Its translation: CASRFSGVKSTDTQYF.

This clone occurred a few times. This chain uses TRBV30 with TRBJ1-5; D not certain. Trimming removed 2 bases from V and 5 bases from J, with 10 bases in between. In germline, CDR1 is GTSNPN, CDR2 SVGIG (reference sequence). The CDR3 runs 13 residues. CDR3 region: CAWSNRPYQPQHF. The CDR3 region has the DNA TGTGCCTGGAGTAACCGGCCGTATCAGCCCCAGCATTTT.

This clone was seen only a few times. The chain uses TRBV29-1 and TRBJ1-1; perhaps TRBD1 as D (6 bases). Trimming removed 4 bases from V and 4 bases from J, with 10 bases in between. From germline, CDR1 is SQVTM and CDR2 ANQGSEA. This CDR3 comprises 12 residues. CDR3 in amino acids: CSVVQGGTEAFF. In nucleotides, the CDR3 is TGCAGCGTTGTCCAAGGGGGCACTGAAGCTTTCTTT.

This rearrangement joins TRBV4-3 to TRBJ2-3; D not resolved. Germline V gene sequence: CDR1 LGHNA, CDR2 YSLEER. The CDR3 spans 16 residues. The V end was cut by 0 bases, the J end by 4 bases, with 14 bases between. CDR3 region: CASSQETRNYADTQYF. The DNA of the CDR3 is TGCGCCAGCAGCCAAGAAACCAGGAATTACGCAGATACGCAGTATTTT.

The chain links TRBV13 to TRBJ1-2, with TRBD1 as a possible D gene (6 bases). Germline V gene sequence: CDR1 PRHDT, CDR2 FYEKMQ (reference sequence). V gave up 0 bases and J gave up 9 bases, with 20 bases separating them. The CDR3 contains 16 residues. The CDR3 sequence: CASSLGRGQIVISYTF. DNA for the CDR3: TGTGCCAGCAGCTTAGGTCGCGGACAGATTGTGATTAGCTACACCTTC.

This clone occurred a few times. The gene calls are TRBV4-2 and TRBJ2-3; 9 nucleotides match TRBD2. Germline loops: CDR1 LGHNA, CDR2 YNFKEQ. The trim removed 8 bases at V and 3 bases at J, leaving 12 bases unmatched. The CDR3 runs to 16 residues. The CDR3 sequence: CASGTSAGGRTDTQYF. DNA of the CDR3: TGTGCCAGCGGCACCTCGGCGGGGGGGAGAACAGATACGCAGTATTTT.

This clone was picked up a small number of times. The DNA is omitted, as the CDR3 cannot be located on it reliably, and the CDR3 follows TCRdb's listing. The chain combines TRBV5-1 with TRBJ2-7. Germline values: CDR1 SGHRS, CDR2 YFSETQ. Termini included, the CDR3 measures 13 amino acids. This CDR3 reads CASAKTFGAEQYF.